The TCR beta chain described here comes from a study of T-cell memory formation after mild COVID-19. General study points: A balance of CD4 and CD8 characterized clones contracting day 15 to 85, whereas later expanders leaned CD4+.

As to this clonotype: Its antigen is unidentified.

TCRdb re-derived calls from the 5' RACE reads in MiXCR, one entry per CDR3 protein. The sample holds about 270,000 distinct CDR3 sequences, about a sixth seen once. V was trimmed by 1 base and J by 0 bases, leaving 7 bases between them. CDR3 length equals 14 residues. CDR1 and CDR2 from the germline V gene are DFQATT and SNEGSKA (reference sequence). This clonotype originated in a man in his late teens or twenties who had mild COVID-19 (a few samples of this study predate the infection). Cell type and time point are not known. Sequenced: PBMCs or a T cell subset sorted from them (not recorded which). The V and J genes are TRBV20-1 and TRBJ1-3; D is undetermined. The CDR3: CSARGPLSGNTIYF. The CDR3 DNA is TGCAGTGCTAGAGGCCCCCTCTCTGGAAACACCATATATTTT.